A selection of T cell receptor beta chains follows, all from one sample in a study of CD8+CD57+ T cells in acquired aplastic anemia. MiXCR was run by TCRdb on the reads, yielding one entry per CDR3 protein. The sample lists 120,000 or so distinct CDR3 sequences, 48% occurring once. The sequenced sample was sorted CD4+, CD8+, or CD8+CD57+ T cells (not recorded which) from PBMCs. The source of these receptors is a human donor in good health, serving as a control. CDR3s include the opening cysteine and the closing phenylalanine or tryptophan. A D gene is named only where the DNA matches it firmly. Expanded clones get a size class; other rows say once, few or many, or leave the size out.

J gene: TRBJ1-1
clone size: once
D gene: NA
V gene: TRBV7-8
CDR3 protein: CASSSRKQAYPEAFF
CDR3 DNA: TGTGCCAGCAGCTCACGTAAACAGGCCTACCCTGAAGCTTTCTTT

J gene: TRBJ2-7
clone size: NA
D gene: TRBD1
V gene: TRBV6-1
CDR3 protein: CASTMGTGPYEQYF
CDR3 DNA: TGTGCCAGCACTATGGGGACAGGTCCCTACGAGCAGTACTTC

J gene: TRBJ1-2
clone size: few
D gene: NA
V gene: TRBV10-3
CDR3 protein: CAISEMDSPNYGYTF
CDR3 DNA: TGTGCCATCAGTGAGATGGACAGCCCGAACTATGGCTACACCTTC

J gene: TRBJ1-2
clone size: NA
D gene: NA
V gene: TRBV7-2
CDR3 protein: CASSIYQGGIGYTF
CDR3 DNA: TGTGCCAGCAGCATCTACCAGGGTGGCATTGGCTACACCTTC

J gene: TRBJ2-5
clone size: NA
D gene: TRBD2
V gene: TRBV7-2
CDR3 protein: CASSLGLALETQYF
CDR3 DNA: TGTGCCAGCAGTTTGGGACTAGCGTTAGAGACCCAGTACTTC

J gene: TRBJ2-7
clone size: few
D gene: TRBD1
V gene: TRBV9
CDR3 protein: CASSPGQVHEQYF
CDR3 DNA: TGTGCCAGCAGCCCCGGACAGGTCCATGAGCAGTACTTC

J gene: TRBJ2-7
clone size: NA
D gene: TRBD2
V gene: TRBV7-9
CDR3 protein: CASSLALAGVYEQYF
CDR3 DNA: TGTGCCAGCAGCTTAGCACTAGCGGGGGTTTACGAGCAGTACTTC

J gene: TRBJ1-6
clone size: few
D gene: NA
V gene: TRBV2
CDR3 protein: CASSSSNSPLHF
CDR3 DNA: TGTGCCAGCAGCTCCTCTAATTCACCCCTCCACTTT

J gene: TRBJ2-6
clone size: many
D gene: NA
V gene: TRBV19
CDR3 protein: CASKPIGDGANVLTF
CDR3 DNA: TGTGCCAGTAAGCCGATAGGCGACGGGGCCAACGTCCTGACTTTC

J gene: TRBJ2-5
clone size: NA
D gene: TRBD2
V gene: TRBV10-3
CDR3 protein: CAISEFGGETQYF
CDR3 DNA: TGTGCCATCAGTGAGTTCGGGGGGGAGACCCAGTACTTC

J gene: TRBJ1-2
clone size: NA
D gene: NA
V gene: TRBV2
CDR3 protein: CASSTPSQGIANYGYTF
CDR3 DNA: TGTGCCAGCAGCACCCCATCCCAAGGGATAGCTAACTATGGCTACACCTTC

J gene: TRBJ2-3
clone size: NA
D gene: NA
V gene: TRBV24-1
CDR3 protein: CATALASGPDTQYF
CDR3 DNA: TGTGCCACCGCGTTGGCCTCGGGCCCAGATACGCAGTATTTT

J gene: TRBJ2-6
clone size: many
D gene: NA
V gene: TRBV3-1
CDR3 protein: CASSQDRTSGANVLTF
CDR3 DNA: TGTGCCAGCAGCCAAGACCGTACCTCTGGGGCCAACGTCCTGACTTTC

J gene: TRBJ1-5
clone size: NA
D gene: NA
V gene: TRBV15
CDR3 protein: CATRKGGNQPQHF
CDR3 DNA: TGTGCCACCAGGAAGGGTGGTAATCAGCCCCAGCATTTT

J gene: TRBJ2-1
clone size: many
D gene: NA
V gene: TRBV24-1
CDR3 protein: CATTPRGLKGGEQFF
CDR3 DNA: TGTGCCACCACCCCTAGGGGGCTAAAGGGGGGTGAGCAGTTCTTC